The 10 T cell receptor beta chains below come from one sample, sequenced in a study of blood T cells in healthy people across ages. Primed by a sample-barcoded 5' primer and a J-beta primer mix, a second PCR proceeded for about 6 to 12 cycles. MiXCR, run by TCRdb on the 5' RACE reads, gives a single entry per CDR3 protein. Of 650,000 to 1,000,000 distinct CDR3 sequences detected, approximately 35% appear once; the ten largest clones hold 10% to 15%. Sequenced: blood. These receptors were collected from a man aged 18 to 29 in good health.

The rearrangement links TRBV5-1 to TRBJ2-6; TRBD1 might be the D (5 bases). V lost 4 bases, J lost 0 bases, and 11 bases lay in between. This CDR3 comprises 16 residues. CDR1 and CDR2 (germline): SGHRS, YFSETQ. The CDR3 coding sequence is TGCGCCAGCAGCCAGGACACCTACTCTGGGGCCAACGTCCTGACTTTC. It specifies CASSQDTYSGANVLTF.

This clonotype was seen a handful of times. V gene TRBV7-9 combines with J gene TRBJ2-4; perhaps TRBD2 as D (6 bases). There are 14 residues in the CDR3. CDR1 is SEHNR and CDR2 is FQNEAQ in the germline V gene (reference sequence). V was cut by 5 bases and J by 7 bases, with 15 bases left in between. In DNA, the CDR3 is TGTGCCAGCAGCCGTGGAGGGGTAGAGAACATTCAGTACTTC. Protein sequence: CASSRGGVENIQYF.

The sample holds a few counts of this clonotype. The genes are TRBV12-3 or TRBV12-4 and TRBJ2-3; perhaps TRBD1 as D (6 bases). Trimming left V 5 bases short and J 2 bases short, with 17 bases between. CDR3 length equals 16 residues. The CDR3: CASSRIRDTNTDTQYF. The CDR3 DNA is TGTGCCAGCAGTCGAATCCGGGACACCAACACAGATACGCAGTATTTT.

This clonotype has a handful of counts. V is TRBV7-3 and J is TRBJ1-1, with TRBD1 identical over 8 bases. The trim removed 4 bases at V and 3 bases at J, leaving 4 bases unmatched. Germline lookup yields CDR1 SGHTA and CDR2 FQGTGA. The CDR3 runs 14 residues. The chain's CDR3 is CASSSQGGDTEAFF. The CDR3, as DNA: TGTGCCAGCAGCTCACAGGGGGGCGACACTGAAGCTTTCTTT.

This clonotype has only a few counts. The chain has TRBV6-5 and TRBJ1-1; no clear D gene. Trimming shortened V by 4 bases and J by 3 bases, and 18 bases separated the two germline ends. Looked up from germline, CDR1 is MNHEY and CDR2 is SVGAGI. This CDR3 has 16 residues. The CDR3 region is CASSSRYIRGYTEAFF. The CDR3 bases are TGTGCCAGCAGTTCCCGTTATATCCGGGGTTACACTGAAGCTTTCTTT.

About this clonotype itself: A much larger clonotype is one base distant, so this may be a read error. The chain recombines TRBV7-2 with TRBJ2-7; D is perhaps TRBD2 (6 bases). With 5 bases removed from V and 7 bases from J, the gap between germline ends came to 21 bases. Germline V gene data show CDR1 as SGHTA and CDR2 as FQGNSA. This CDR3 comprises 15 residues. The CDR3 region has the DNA TGTGCCAGCAGCCCAAGGACTACGCCTTACAATGAGCAGTACTTC. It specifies CASSPRTTPYNEQYF.

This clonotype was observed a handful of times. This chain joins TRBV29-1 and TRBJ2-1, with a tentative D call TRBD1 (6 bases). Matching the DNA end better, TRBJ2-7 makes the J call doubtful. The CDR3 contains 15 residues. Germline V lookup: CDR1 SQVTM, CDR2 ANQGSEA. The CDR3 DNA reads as TGCAGCGCCCGAGGAAGGGACACAACCTACAATGAGCAGTACTTC. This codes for CSARGRDTTYNEQYF.

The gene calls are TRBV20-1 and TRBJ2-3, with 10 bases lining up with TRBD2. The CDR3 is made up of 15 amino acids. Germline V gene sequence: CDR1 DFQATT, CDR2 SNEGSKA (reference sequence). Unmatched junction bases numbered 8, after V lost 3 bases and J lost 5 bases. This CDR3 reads CSARLAGARGDTQYF. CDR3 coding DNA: TGCAGTGCTAGGCTAGCGGGGGCCCGGGGAGATACGCAGTATTTT.

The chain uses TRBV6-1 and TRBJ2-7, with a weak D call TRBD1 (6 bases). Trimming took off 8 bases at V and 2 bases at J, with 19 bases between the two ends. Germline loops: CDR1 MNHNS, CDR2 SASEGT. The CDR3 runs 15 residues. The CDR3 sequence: CASGRDINLAYEQYF. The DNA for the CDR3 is TGTGCCAGCGGCCGGGACATCAATTTGGCCTACGAGCAGTACTTC.

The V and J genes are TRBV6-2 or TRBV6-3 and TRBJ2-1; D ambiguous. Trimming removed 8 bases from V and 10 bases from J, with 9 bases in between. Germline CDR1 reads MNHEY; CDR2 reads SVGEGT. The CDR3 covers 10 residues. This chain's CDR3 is CASGHYEQFF. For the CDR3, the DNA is TGTGCCAGCGGCCACTACGAGCAGTTCTTC.